Below are 2 T cell receptor beta chains sequenced from a single sample in a study of T cell repertoires in cytomegalovirus infection. The antigens for these receptors are not known. TCRdb ran MiXCR on the reads and lists one entry per CDR3 protein. The top ten clones hold approximately 19% of a sample with approximately 270,000 distinct CDR3 sequences, approximately 22% of them seen once. Sequenced material: cultured PBMCs, taken from culture after CMV antigen stimulation. These receptors were obtained from a human donor in good health (CMV status not recorded). Some clones in this sample may be carry-over from other donors' samples.

This clonotype was counted between two and nine times. The V call is TRBV7-9, the J call TRBJ2-1, with 9 bases lining up with TRBD2. Germline V lookup: CDR1 SEHNR, CDR2 FQNEAQ (reference sequence). This CDR3 spans 16 amino acids. The V segment lost 5 bases and the J segment 5 bases; nucleotides outside the gene matches: 10. CDR3: CASSPARASGNNEQFF. The CDR3 DNA sequence: TGTGCCAGCAGCCCCGCGCGGGCTAGCGGGAACAATGAGCAGTTCTTC. Based on the CDR3 plus reference TRBV7-9 and TRBJ2-1, the full variable domain is DTGVSQNPRHKITKRGQNVTFRCDPISEHNRLYWYRQTLGQGPEFLTYFQNEAQLEKSRLLSDRFSAERPKGSFSTLEIQRTEQGDSAMYLCASSPARASGNNEQFFGPGTRLTVL.

As regards this clonotype: A junction boundary mismatches the germline segment, possibly from a read error. The J gene is TRBJ1-2, the V gene TRBV19; maybe TRBD1 (6 bases). In germline, CDR1 is LNHDA, CDR2 SQIVND (reference sequence). The CDR3 has 10 residues. CDR3 residues: CARMRQAHFF. DNA of the CDR3: TGTGCCAGGATGAGACAGGCCCACTTCTTC. The full variable domain, rest sourced from reference TRBV19 and TRBJ1-2, is DGGITQSPKYLFRKEGQNVTLSCEQNLNHDAMYWYRQDPGQGLRLIYYSQIVNDFQKGDIAEGYSVSREKKESFPLTVTSAQKNPTAFYLCARMRQAHFFGSGTRLTVV.